The 8 T cell receptor beta chains in this list originate from one sample, sequenced in a study of shared clonotypes between healthy human individuals. Clones were sequenced by immunoSEQ multiplex PCR, and TCRdb holds only the in-frame ones, with some missing. Of 2.3 million or so clones in the sample, about 92% were seen once. The specimen was naive CD4+ T cells from PBMCs. Specified subset: CD45RA+ positively selected. The source of these receptors is a man younger than 35 in good health. Some clones in this sample may be carry-over from other donors' samples.

CDR3 sequence (DNA): TGTGCCAGCAGCCAACTTCTAGTATATGGCTACACCTTC. Protein: CASSQLLVYGYTF. The chain carries TRBV4-2 and TRBJ1-2; D gene ambiguous. There are 13 residues in the CDR3. V was clipped by 2 bases and J by 5 bases, with 9 bases between them. From germline, CDR1 is LGHNA and CDR2 YNFKEQ.

A single count supports this clone. The J gene is TRBJ1-1, the V gene TRBV18; D is uncertain. The CDR3 sequence is 15 residues long. Germline V gene data show CDR1 as KGHSH and CDR2 as LQKENI. V lost 3 bases and J lost 4, with 15 bases in between. CDR3 sequence (DNA): TGTGCCAGCTCACCCCAAAGGGATTTAGGCACTGAAGCTTTCTTT. Translating it yields CASSPQRDLGTEAFF. Full variable domain (remainder filled in from reference TRBV18 and TRBJ1-1): NAGVMQNPRHLVRRRGQEARLRCSPMKGHSHVYWYRQLPEEGLKFMVYLQKENIIDESGMPKERFSAEFPKEGPSILRIQQVVRGDSAAYFCASSPQRDLGTEAFFGQGTRLTVV.

The CDR3 DNA follows: TGCGCCAGCAGCTCTGGACCGCTCAATGAGCAGTTCTTC. It is translated as CASSSGPLNEQFF. The J gene is TRBJ2-1, the V gene TRBV5-1; D is ambiguous. There are 13 residues in the CDR3. V lost 3 bases to trimming and J lost 6 bases, with 10 bases between them. The germline V gene has CDR1 SGHRS and CDR2 YFSETQ. Looking up the rest from reference TRBV5-1 and TRBJ2-1 gives the full variable domain: KAGVTQTPRYLIKTRGQQVTLSCSPISGHRSVSWYQQTPGQGLQFLFEYFSETQRNKGNFPGRFSGRQFSNSRSEMNVSTLELGDSALYLCASSSGPLNEQFFGPGTRLTVL.

This chain connects TRBV7-2 to TRBJ1-2; TRBD1 matches at 7 bases. CDR1 and CDR2 (germline): SGHTA, FQGNSA. J was trimmed by 8 bases and V by 3 bases; bases with no gene match: 12. This CDR3 has 15 amino acids. CDR3 sequence (DNA): TGTGCCAGCAGCTTCGCCGGGACAGAATATGGGGGCTACACCTTC. Amino acid sequence: CASSFAGTEYGGYTF.

For this clone: This specimen includes other DNA sequences encoding the same CDR3. This chain uses TRBV7-3 with TRBJ1-5; unclear D gene. Trimming took 5 bases from V and 5 from J, leaving 10 bases between them. CDR1 and CDR2 (germline): SGHTA, FQGTGA. CDR3 size: 13 residues. In nucleotides, the CDR3 is TGTGCCAGCAGCCCTGGACGGGATCAGCCCCAGCATTTT. Translation gives CASSPGRDQPQHF.

In regard to this clone: Other DNA sequences within the sample encode an identical CDR3. As DNA, the CDR3 is TGTGCCAGCAGCTCACAGGGTCACACTGAAGCTTTCTTT. Its protein product is CASSSQGHTEAFF. The genes are TRBV7-2 and TRBJ1-1; a possible D gene is TRBD1 (6 bases). The length of the CDR3 is 13 residues. Germline CDR1 reads SGHTA; CDR2 reads FQGNSA. V gave up 4 bases and J gave up 3 bases, with 9 bases separating them.

The V call is TRBV11-2, the J call TRBJ2-3; 9 bases are shared with TRBD2. V dropped 3 bases and J dropped 0; count of bases not matched to a gene: 10. CDR3 length: 18 residues. CDR1 and CDR2 from the germline V gene are SGHAT and FQNNGV. For the CDR3, the DNA is TGTGCCAGCAGCTTGCTTGTGACTAGCGGAGCTAGCACAGATACGCAGTATTTT. This codes for CASSLLVTSGASTDTQYF.

The CDR3 loop reads CASTRASGSVETQYF. CDR3 nucleotides: TGTGCCAGTACCCGGGCTAGCGGGAGCGTGGAGACCCAGTACTTC. The chain combines TRBV19 with TRBJ2-5; the match to TRBD2 covers 10 bases. The CDR3 has 15 amino acids. The V gene's germline CDR1 is LNHDA and CDR2 SQIVND (reference sequence). The ends lost 7 bases at V and 5 bases at J; junction bases unmatched: 10. Full variable domain (remainder filled in from reference TRBV19 and TRBJ2-5): DGGITQSPKYLFRKEGQNVTLSCEQNLNHDAMYWYRQDPGQGLRLIYYSQIVNDFQKGDIAEGYSVSREKKESFPLTVTSAQKNPTAFYLCASTRASGSVETQYFGPGTRLLVL.